This section outlines one T cell receptor (beta chain) sequence together with its context. The data are from a study of blood T cell repertoires in COVID-19. Study summary: Acute and convalescent COVID-19 specimens originated in the United States, Italy and Spain. PBMCs, B-cell-depleted T cells, or T cells provided the cDNA or gDNA that made up the material.

Per the original data handling: Using reference gene primer amplification, nucleated cell counts were estimated. Repertoires were generated with immunoSEQ multiplex PCR, while TCRdb's copy carries only in-frame clones and drops some. The V and J calls and the clone size are those of that table, but D and trimming were determined from the DNA. The sample consists of roughly 90,000 clones, less than 85% of them appearing once. The germline V gene encodes CDR1 SGHDN and CDR2 FVKESK. Unmatched junction bases numbered 10, after V lost 0 bases and J lost 5 bases. The CDR3 has 17 residues. V is TRBV14 and J is TRBJ2-5; TRBD2 matches 9 bases. The source is a man aged 80 or over with acute or convalescent COVID-19. Source material: peripheral blood. The CDR3: CASSQDLAGLAGETQYF. CDR3 nucleotide sequence: TGTGCCAGCAGCCAAGATCTGGCGGGACTAGCCGGGGAGACCCAGTACTTC.